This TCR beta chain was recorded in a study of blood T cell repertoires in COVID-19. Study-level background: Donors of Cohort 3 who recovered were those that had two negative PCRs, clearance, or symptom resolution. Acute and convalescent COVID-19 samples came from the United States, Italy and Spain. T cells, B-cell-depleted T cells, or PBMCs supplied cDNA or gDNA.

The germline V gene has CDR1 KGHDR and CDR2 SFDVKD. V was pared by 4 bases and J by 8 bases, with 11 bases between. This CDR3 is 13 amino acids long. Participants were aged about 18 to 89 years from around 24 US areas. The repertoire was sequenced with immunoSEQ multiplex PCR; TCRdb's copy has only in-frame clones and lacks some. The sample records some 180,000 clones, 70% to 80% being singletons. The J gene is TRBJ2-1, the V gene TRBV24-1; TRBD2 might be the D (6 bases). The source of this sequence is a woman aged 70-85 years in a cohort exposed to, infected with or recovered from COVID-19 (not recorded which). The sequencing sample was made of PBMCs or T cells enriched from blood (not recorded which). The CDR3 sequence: CATSEGGSDEQFF. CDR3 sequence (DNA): TGTGCCACCAGTGAGGGGGGTAGCGATGAGCAGTTCTTC.